This T cell receptor (beta chain) is from a study of blood T cell repertoires in COVID-19. Study in general: In each case, the material was cDNA or gDNA derived from T cells, B-cell-depleted T cells, or PBMCs.

Sequencing used immunoSEQ multiplex PCR; TCRdb keeps in-frame clones, though not all of them. Among nearly 200,000 clones listed, approximately 91% were seen once. The V end lost 4 bases, the J end lost 4 bases, and 11 bases lay between the germline ends. Germline V gene sequence: CDR1 SQVTM, CDR2 ANQGSEA. The CDR3 extends over 12 amino acids. This clonotype was obtained from a woman aged 40 to 49 who had recovered from COVID-19. The sample taken for sequencing was peripheral blood. The chain recombines TRBV29-1 with TRBJ2-7; TRBD1 is a possible D gene (5 bases). The CDR3 is CSVGGRAYEQYF. The CDR3 DNA is TGCAGCGTTGGCGGCAGGGCTTACGAGCAGTACTTC.